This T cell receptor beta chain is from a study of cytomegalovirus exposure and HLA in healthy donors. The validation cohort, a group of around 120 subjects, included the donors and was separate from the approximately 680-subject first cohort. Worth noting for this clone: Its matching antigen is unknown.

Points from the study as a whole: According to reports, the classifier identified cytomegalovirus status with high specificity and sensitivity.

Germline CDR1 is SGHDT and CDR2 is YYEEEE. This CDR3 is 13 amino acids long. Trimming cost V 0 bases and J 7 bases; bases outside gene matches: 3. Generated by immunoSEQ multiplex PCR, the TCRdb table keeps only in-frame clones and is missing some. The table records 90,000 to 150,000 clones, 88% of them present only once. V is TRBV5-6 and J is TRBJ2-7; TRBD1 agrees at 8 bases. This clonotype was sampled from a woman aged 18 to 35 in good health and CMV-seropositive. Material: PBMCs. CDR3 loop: CASSLGRGREQYF. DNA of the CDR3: TGTGCCAGCAGCTTGGGCAGGGGGCGGGAGCAGTACTTC.